This T cell receptor (beta chain) is from a study of cytomegalovirus exposure and HLA in healthy donors. Study-wide results and limits: Earlier analysis looked at TCR beta V segments, and most were productive about 90% or about 30% of the time.

Comments on this clone: Its antigen is as yet unknown.

The PCR was carried out with 60 Vbeta primers and 13 Jbeta primers. The data were produced by immunoSEQ multiplex PCR, yet TCRdb's version contains in-frame clones alone and is incomplete. The sample carries under 150,000 clones, roughly three quarters recorded once. The germline V gene encodes CDR1 MDHEN and CDR2 SYDVKM. J was trimmed by 4 bases and V by 4 bases; bases with no gene match: 11. This CDR3 spans 18 amino acids. The TCR comes from a woman aged 55 to 70 in good health and CMV-seronegative. Sequenced material: PBMCs. This chain links TRBV28 with TRBJ2-1; TRBD2 matches 12 bases. The chain's CDR3 is CASSYPLRLAGAYNEQFF. CDR3 in DNA: TGTGCCAGCAGTTACCCCTTACGACTAGCGGGGGCTTACAATGAGCAGTTCTTC.